Listed here is a single TCR beta chain. The data originate from a study of control samples from healthy donors and cancer patients. Only in-frame clones appear in the TCRdb table, and some are missing; sequencing was by immunoSEQ multiplex PCR. Of roughly 130,000 clones listed, roughly 94% are singletons. The CDR3 loop spans 15 amino acids. Germline V CDR1 and CDR2: MGHRA, YSYEKL. Trimming stripped 2 bases from V and 6 bases from J, with 13 bases between. This chain uses TRBV4-1 with TRBJ1-4, with unresolved D. The receptor's source is a man in his 60s with colorectal cancer. The sequenced material came from PBMCs. Here the CDR3 reads CASSQPDRRHEKLFF. In DNA, the CDR3 is TGCGCCAGCAGCCAACCGGACCGCCGGCATGAAAAACTGTTTTTT.